This T cell receptor beta chain derives from a study of cytomegalovirus exposure and HLA in healthy donors (dated by TCRdb to the late 2010s). Broadly, across the study: The 650 to 750 repertoires of the first cohort and the roughly 120 validation repertoires were produced on the same platform, according to a later analysis. The study was designed to test whether signatures of past pathogen exposure could be identified by cataloging public T cell receptors. Along with the roughly 710-subject first cohort, a separate validation cohort of around 120 different subjects was used. High-throughput TCR immunosequencing, statistical association of individual TCRs with disease status, and machine learning were combined to predict cytomegalovirus infection status. Summary of the overall study and its limitations: A later analysis found that TCRs clustered in the first cohort also tended to co-occur in the roughly 120 validation repertoires, with approximately 95% of cluster scores above 0. The validation cohort had no HLA typing available for a later analysis, so co-occurrence within that cohort was assessed over all 130 or so repertoires. The authors suggested that the approach could potentially be generalized to other disease states and immunological phenotypes. In the study, around 160 TCR beta chains were listed as associated with cytomegalovirus. In both the original and validation cohorts, the classifier was reported to diagnose cytomegalovirus status with high specificity and sensitivity. While some public TCRs were present in many individuals, most TCR sequences turned up only very rarely across donors. In vitro tests confirmed that three of the cytomegalovirus-associated TCR beta chains recognize cytomegalovirus antigens.

Donors formed part of the validation cohort, which comprised some 120 subjects and was distinct from the first cohort of under 800 subjects. Of note for this clone: What this receptor recognizes is not known. Base qualities are missing; no much larger clone stands one base away.

CDR1 is given as MNHEY and CDR2 as SVGAGI, both from the germline V gene. The CDR3, cysteine through phenylalanine, is 14 amino acids long. Solely the CDR3 DNA is kept, with 42 bases framed from the first base. V lost 8 bases and J lost 1 base; the stretch between them is 9 bases long. The protocol used for the library was the immunoSEQ multiplex PCR assay. The original methods were these. A statistical classification framework was built to diagnose cytomegalovirus status from the catalog of TCR beta chain sequences. TCRdb took this table from immuneACCESS and kept in-frame rearrangements with V and J called. Such tables lack part of the clones; where checked against another copy, unresolved V genes explain under half of the gap, and the rest is unexplained. Clone size and the V and J calls come from that table; the DNA yielded D and trimming. For this sample the table gives 300,000 or so clones, of which roughly 90% were detected only once. Roughly 0.96% of the sample is in the top ten clones.

This chain joins TRBV6-5 to TRBJ1-6, with no D gene named confidently. The sample was PBMCs. The receptor was derived from a man under 40 in good health and CMV-seronegative. The bases read TGTGCCAGCTCCGAGGCGTCCTATAATTCACCCCTCCACTTT. The translation is CASSEASYNSPLHF.